Listed below are T cell receptor beta chains from one sample, sequenced in a study of blood T cell repertoires in COVID-19. Produced via immunoSEQ multiplex PCR; TCRdb's table is partial and in-frame only. Among approximately 250,000 clones, roughly 88% were seen once, and the ten largest hold around 3.2%. What was sequenced was PBMCs or T cells enriched from blood (not recorded which). The receptors stem from a woman between 40 and 55 years old who had been exposed to COVID-19. The CDR3 runs from the conserved cysteine through the conserved F or W. A D gene is named only where the DNA matches it firmly. For some rows the clone size is stated as once, few or many, or as a class when expanded; others skip it.

>.|.|TRBJ2-7|TRBV9
TGTGCCAGCAGCGTGGCCGGGGGACCCTACGAGCAGTACTTC
CASSVAGGPYEQYF
>.|TRBD1|TRBJ1-3|TRBV7-9
TGTGCCAGCAACTTCCAATGGGGACAGGTGCGTATCTGCCGAAACACCATATATTTT
CASNFQWGQVRICRNTIYF
>.|TRBD2|TRBJ2-1|TRBV20-1
TGCAGTGCGAGTACTAGCGGCTTGGACAATGAGCAGTTCTTC
CSASTSGLDNEQFF
>.|.|TRBJ1-4|TRBV5-8
TGTGCCAGCAGCTTGGGGCAGGGGCGTGAAAAACTGTTTTTT
CASSLGQGREKLFF
>.|.|TRBJ1-4|TRBV3-1/TRBV3-2
TGTGCCAGCAGCCAATCTTTACAGAACTTCAAAAAACTGTTTTTT
CASSQSLQNFKKLFF
>.|.|TRBJ1-4|TRBV7-9
TGTGCCAGCAGCACCCAGATGGCTACTAATGAAAAACTGTTTTTT
CASSTQMATNEKLFF
>.|TRBD1|TRBJ1-5|TRBV18
TGTGCCAGCTCAACAGGGGGTGACAATCAGCCCCAGCATTTT
CASSTGGDNQPQHF
>.|TRBD2|TRBJ2-2|TRBV4-3
TGCGCCAGCAGCCACTATGTAGCGGGAGGCCTCACCGGGGAGCTGTTTTTT
CASSHYVAGGLTGELFF
>.|.|TRBJ1-2|TRBV18
TGTGCCAGCTCACCCCCCGCGGGACGAGAGAGCTATGGCTACACCTTC
CASSPPAGRESYGYTF
>.|TRBD1|TRBJ2-2|TRBV5-1
TGTGCCAGCAGCTTGAACAGGGGGCTATCCGGGGAGCTGTTTTTT
CASSLNRGLSGELFF
>.|.|TRBJ2-7|TRBV20-1
TGCAGTGCTAGTGATGGCAGGTTGCGCGAGCAGTACTTC
CSASDGRLREQYF
>.|TRBD1|TRBJ1-4|TRBV3-1/TRBV3-2
TGTGCCAGCAGCCAAGATCACGGGCCAGGGGGTGACGAAAAACTGTTTTTT
CASSQDHGPGGDEKLFF
>once|TRBD2|TRBJ2-1|TRBV7-8
TGTGCCAGCAGCTCCGCGGGGGGGCAGAATGAGCAGTTCTTC
CASSSAGGQNEQFF
>.|.|TRBJ2-2|TRBV28
TGTGCCAGCAGTTCCCTGATCGGGGGGAACACCGGGGAGCTGTTTTTT
CASSSLIGGNTGELFF
>.|TRBD1|TRBJ2-3|TRBV7-3
TGTGCCAGCAGCCGACCGACAGGGGCTAGCACAGATACGCAGTATTTT
CASSRPTGASTDTQYF
>.|TRBD1|TRBJ1-5|TRBV7-8
TGTGCCAGCAGCTTATTCGAACTGGGACAGGGGGTCAATCAGCCCCAGCATTTT
CASSLFELGQGVNQPQHF
>once|TRBD1|TRBJ1-6|TRBV3-1/TRBV3-2
TGTGCCAGCAGCCACTCGGACAGGGAGTATAATTCACCCCTCCACTTT
CASSHSDREYNSPLHF
>.|.|TRBJ1-2|TRBV7-9
TGTGCCAGCAGCTTAAGGTTAAGGGGCGCAAGCGGCTACACCTTC
CASSLRLRGASGYTF
>.|TRBD1|TRBJ1-2|TRBV2
TGTGCCAGCAGTCCCAGGACAGGAATTGGAGGCTACACCTTC
CASSPRTGIGGYTF
>.|.|TRBJ2-2|TRBV2
TGTGCCAGCAGACAGGCACCGACCGGGGAGCTGTTTTTT
CASRQAPTGELFF
>.|.|TRBJ1-4|TRBV5-5
TGTGCCAGCAGCTTGGTGTCGACGGAGCTGAATGAAAAACTGTTTTTT
CASSLVSTELNEKLFF
>.|TRBD1|TRBJ1-6|TRBV6-5
TGTGCCAGCAGTTCCGCGGGGACAGGGGTTTCACCCCTCCACTTT
CASSSAGTGVSPLHF
>.|.|TRBJ2-3|TRBV7-2
TGTGCCAGCAGCGAGAACCAGGGGGATACGCAGTATTTT
CASSENQGDTQYF
>few|TRBD2|TRBJ2-3|TRBV10-3
TGTGCCATCAGCCATACTAGCGGGCGGAGCACAGATACGCAGTATTTT
CAISHTSGRSTDTQYF
>.|.|TRBJ2-2|TRBV10-3
TGTGCCATGAGTCTAACAGGGAACACCGGGGAGCTGTTTTTT
CAMSLTGNTGELFF
>once|TRBD1|TRBJ2-3|TRBV12-3/TRBV12-4
TGTGCCAGCAGTGACAGGGGAGCAGATACGCAGTATTTT
CASSDRGADTQYF
>.|.|TRBJ2-3|TRBV21-1
TGTGCCAGCAGCACCTCTTTGCGGGGTGGAACGGATACGCAGTATTTT
CASSTSLRGGTDTQYF
>.|.|TRBJ2-5|TRBV11-2
TGTGCCAGCAGCCTGCGGGTAATCCTTCCTGGGCAAGAGACCCAGTACTTC
CASSLRVILPGQETQYF
>.|TRBD1|TRBJ1-5|TRBV7-9
TGTGCCAGCAGCTTAGCCGGGACAGATAATCAGCCCCAGCATTTT
CASSLAGTDNQPQHF
>once|TRBD2|TRBJ2-5|TRBV7-9
TGTGCCAGCAGCTTAAACCCAGCGGGAGGACGAGAGACCCAGTACTTC
CASSLNPAGGRETQYF
>.|.|TRBJ1-4|TRBV28
TGTGCCAGCAGTTTATACAGGGTAGTACATGAAAAACTGTTTTTT
CASSLYRVVHEKLFF
>.|.|TRBJ1-1|TRBV20-1
TGCAGTGCCAGTAACAGGGCTGAAGCTTTCTTT
CSASNRAEAFF
>.|TRBD1|TRBJ1-2|TRBV28
TGTGCCAGCAGTTTATCCGGGACAGGGGGCGACTATGGCTACACCTTC
CASSLSGTGGDYGYTF
>.|TRBD1|TRBJ2-7|TRBV4-1
TGCGCCAGCAGCCAAGACAGGGGGCCCTACGAGCAGTACTTC
CASSQDRGPYEQYF
>.|TRBD2|TRBJ2-1|TRBV5-1
TGCGCCAGCAGCTTGACGGGAGGAACCTACAATGAGCAGTTCTTC
CASSLTGGTYNEQFF
>.|TRBD2|TRBJ2-1|TRBV7-8
TGTGCCAGCAGCTTACGTGGGGGGGGGCAGTTCTTC
CASSLRGGGQFF
>.|TRBD1|TRBJ2-7|TRBV28
TGTGCCAGCCACCAACCGGGACAGAGCTACGAGCAGTACTTC
CASHQPGQSYEQYF
>few|TRBD1|TRBJ1-5|TRBV4-1
TGCGCCAGCAGCCAAGACAGGGGGAATCAGCCCCAGCATTTT
CASSQDRGNQPQHF
>.|TRBD2|TRBJ2-1|TRBV10-3
TGTGCCATCTGGGCGGGGGGGCGCAATGAGCAGTTCTTC
CAIWAGGRNEQFF
>.|TRBD2|TRBJ2-3|TRBV27
TGTGCCAGCAGTTTAGTTGGCGGGGGGGCTACAGATACGCAGTATTTT
CASSLVGGGATDTQYF
>.|.|TRBJ1-6|TRBV30
TGTGCCTGGAGTGGGCAGGGCAATTCACCCCTCCACTTT
CAWSGQGNSPLHF
>.|.|TRBJ2-7|TRBV24-1
TGTGCCACCAGTGATTCACTAAGACTTTACGAGCAGTACTTC
CATSDSLRLYEQYF
>.|TRBD1|TRBJ1-2|TRBV7-3
TGTGCCAGCAGCACGACAGGGGCGGAGTATGGCTACACCTTC
CASSTTGAEYGYTF
>.|.|TRBJ2-1|TRBV9
TGTGCCAGCAGTGATGGACGGTGGAGGGCCTCCTACAATGAGCAGTTCTTC
CASSDGRWRASYNEQFF
>few|.|TRBJ1-6|TRBV19
TGTGCCAGTAGTATAGACAGGGATAATTCACCCCTCCACTTT
CASSIDRDNSPLHF
>.|.|TRBJ1-6|TRBV5-4
TGTGCCAGCAGCTTGAGGGATCAGGGCCTCCACTTT
CASSLRDQGLHF
>once|TRBD1|TRBJ1-6|TRBV13
TGTGCCAGCAGCCCCAGGACAGGAAATTCACCCCTCCACTTT
CASSPRTGNSPLHF
>.|TRBD2|TRBJ2-1|TRBV29-1
TGCAGCGTTGAAGGGCGGGGGGACTACAATGAGCAGTTCTTC
CSVEGRGDYNEQFF
>.|.|TRBJ1-2|TRBV7-2
TGTGCCAGCAGCTTAGGGTCAGGTGATGGCTACACCTTC
CASSLGSGDGYTF
>once|TRBD2|TRBJ2-1|TRBV4-2
TGTGCCAGCAGCCAAACGGGACTAGCGGGATTTGGCTCCTACAATGAGCAGTTCTTC
CASSQTGLAGFGSYNEQFF
>.|.|TRBJ1-6|TRBV28
TGTGCCAGCAGTCCACAGGGATGGAATTCACCCCTCCACTTT
CASSPQGWNSPLHF
>once|.|TRBJ1-6|TRBV5-4
TGTGCCAGCAGCTACAAGAACAGGGCGTTGAATTCACCCCTCCACTTT
CASSYKNRALNSPLHF
>few|TRBD1|TRBJ2-7|TRBV28
TGTGCCAGCAGTTTAAATTCCTTGGGACAGGGCTCGTACGAGCAGTACTTC
CASSLNSLGQGSYEQYF
>.|.|TRBJ1-6|TRBV18
TGTGCCAGCTCACCCACCTCAGGCGGGAGCTCACTTCGATCACCCCTCCACTTT
CASSPTSGGSSLRSPLHF
>.|.|TRBJ2-1|TRBV18
TGTGCCAGCTCACCACAAACCGGTCAGGGGACCAGCTACAATGAGCAGTTCTTC
CASSPQTGQGTSYNEQFF
>.|TRBD1|TRBJ1-1|TRBV7-2
TGTGCCAGCAGTTTAGGGGGGACAGGGGGCTGGAGCACTGAAGCTTTCTTT
CASSLGGTGGWSTEAFF
>.|TRBD2|TRBJ2-3|TRBV3-1/TRBV3-2
TGTGCCAGCAGCCCTACTCTAGCGGGGGGCCCTTCGAGTACGCAGTATTTT
CASSPTLAGGPSSTQYF
>.|TRBD1|TRBJ1-2|TRBV7-2
TGTGCCAGCAGCTTAGTTGGACAGGGAGGTGGCTACACCTTC
CASSLVGQGGGYTF
>.|.|TRBJ1-5|TRBV6-2/TRBV6-3
TGTGCCAGCAGTTACTCGGCCAGGGGTCGTGGGCAGCCCCAGCATTTT
CASSYSARGRGQPQHF